This TCR beta chain was identified in a study of OX40 agonist ivuxolimab in advanced cancers. In the study overall: The dose-escalation cohort was about 80% male, with a mean age of about 60 years, ranging about 20 to 85.

For this clone: The antigen is not known.

Study-wide points: Dosing at 0.1 to 3.0 mg/kg was accompanied by clonal expansion of CD4+ and CD8+ blood T cells by week 6. Expanded peripheral T cells had an undetermined antigen specificity. Patients with a partial response at 0.1-3.0 mg/kg had among the lowest clonal expansion.

Clones were sequenced by immunoSEQ multiplex PCR, and TCRdb holds only the in-frame ones, with some missing. The table lists about 46,000 clones, 80% of them singletons, with about 3.8% in the top ten. Trimming took 3 bases from V and 4 from J; bases not matched to a gene: 5. Germline V gene data show CDR1 as KGHSH and CDR2 as LQKENI. This CDR3 contains 14 residues. Sample: CD4+ or CD8+ T cells sorted from blood, taken in a trial of the OX40 agonist ivuxolimab. This chain uses TRBV18 with TRBJ1-1, with 7 nucleotides matching TRBD1. The source is an adult with an advanced solid tumor such as melanoma, head and neck, liver or kidney cancer. DNA of the CDR3: TGTGCCAGCTCACCTGACAGGGTGGTCACTGAAGCTTTCTTT. Amino acids: CASSPDRVVTEAFF. The full variable domain, its missing parts supplied by reference TRBV18 and TRBJ1-1, is NAGVMQNPRHLVRRRGQEARLRCSPMKGHSHVYWYRQLPEEGLKFMVYLQKENIIDESGMPKERFSAEFPKEGPSILRIQQVVRGDSAAYFCASSPDRVVTEAFFGQGTRLTVV.